The source of this T cell receptor (beta chain) is a study of cytomegalovirus exposure and HLA in healthy donors. Across the whole study: The same platform as the 650 to 700 first-cohort repertoires was used for the 120 validation repertoires, a later analysis reported.

Study observations and caveats: Generally TCR sequences proved uncommon, though certain public TCRs appeared in numerous donors. It was reportedly the case that the classifier diagnosed cytomegalovirus status with high specificity and sensitivity. The investigators catalogued 164 TCR beta chains as cytomegalovirus-associated.

Clones were sequenced by immunoSEQ multiplex PCR, and TCRdb holds only the in-frame ones, with some missing. This table holds a few hundred thousand clones, roughly 85% found once. In its sample, this clone was seen many times. Its target is unknown. The sequence derives from a woman aged 18-29 years in good health and CMV-seronegative. The sample was PBMCs.

The CDR3 DNA reads as TGCGCCAGCAGCTTTTCTAGCGGGAGCTACGAGCAGTACTTC. Its protein is CASSFSSGSYEQYF. The gene calls are TRBV5-1 and TRBJ2-7; 10 bases match TRBD2. Germline CDR1 SGHRS, CDR2 YFSETQ. V lost 2 bases, J lost 3 bases, and 2 bases stayed unmatched. This CDR3 region has 14 residues.